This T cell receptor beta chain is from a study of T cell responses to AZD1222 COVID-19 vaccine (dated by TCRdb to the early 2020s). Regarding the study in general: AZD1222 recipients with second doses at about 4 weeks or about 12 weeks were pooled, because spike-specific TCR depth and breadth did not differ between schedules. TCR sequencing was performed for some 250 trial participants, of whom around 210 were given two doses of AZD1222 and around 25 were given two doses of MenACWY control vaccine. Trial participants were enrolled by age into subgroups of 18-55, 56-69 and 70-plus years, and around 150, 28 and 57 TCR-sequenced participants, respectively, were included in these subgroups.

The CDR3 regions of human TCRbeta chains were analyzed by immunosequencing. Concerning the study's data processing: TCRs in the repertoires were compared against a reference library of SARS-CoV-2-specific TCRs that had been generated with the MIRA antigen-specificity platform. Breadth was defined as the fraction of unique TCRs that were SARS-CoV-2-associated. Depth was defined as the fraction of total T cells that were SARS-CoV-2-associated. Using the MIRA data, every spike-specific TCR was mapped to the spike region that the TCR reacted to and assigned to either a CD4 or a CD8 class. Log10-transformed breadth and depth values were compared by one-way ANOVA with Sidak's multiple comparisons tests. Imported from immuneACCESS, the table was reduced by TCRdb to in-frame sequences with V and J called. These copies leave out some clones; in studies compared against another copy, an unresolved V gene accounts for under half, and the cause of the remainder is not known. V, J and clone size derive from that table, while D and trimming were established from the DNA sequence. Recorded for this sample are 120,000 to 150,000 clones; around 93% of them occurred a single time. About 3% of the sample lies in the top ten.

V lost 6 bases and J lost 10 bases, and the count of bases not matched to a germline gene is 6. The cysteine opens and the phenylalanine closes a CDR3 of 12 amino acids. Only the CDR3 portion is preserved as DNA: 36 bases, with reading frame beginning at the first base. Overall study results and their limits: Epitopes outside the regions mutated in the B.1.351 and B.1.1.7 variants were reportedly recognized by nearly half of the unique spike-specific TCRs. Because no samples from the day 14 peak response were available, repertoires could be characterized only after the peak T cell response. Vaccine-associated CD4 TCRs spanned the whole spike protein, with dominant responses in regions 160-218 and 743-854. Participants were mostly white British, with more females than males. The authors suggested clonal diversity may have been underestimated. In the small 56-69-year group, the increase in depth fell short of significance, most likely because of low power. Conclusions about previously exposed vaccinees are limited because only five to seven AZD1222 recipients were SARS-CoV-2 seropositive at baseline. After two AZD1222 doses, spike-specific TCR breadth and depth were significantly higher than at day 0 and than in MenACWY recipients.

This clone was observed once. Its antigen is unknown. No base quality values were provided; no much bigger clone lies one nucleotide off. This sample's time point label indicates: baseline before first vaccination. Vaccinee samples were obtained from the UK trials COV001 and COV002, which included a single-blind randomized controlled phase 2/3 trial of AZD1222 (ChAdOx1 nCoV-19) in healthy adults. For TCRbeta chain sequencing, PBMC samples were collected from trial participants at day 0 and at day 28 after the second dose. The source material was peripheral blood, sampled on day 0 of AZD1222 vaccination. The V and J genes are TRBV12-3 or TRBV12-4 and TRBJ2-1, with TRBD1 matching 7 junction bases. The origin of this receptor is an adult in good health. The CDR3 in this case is CASSRLDREQFF. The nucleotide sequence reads TGTGCCAGCAGCCGCCTGGACAGGGAGCAGTTCTTC.